This TCR beta chain was identified during a study of regulatory T cells in long-lasting Graves disease. For this clonotype: Its antigen remains unidentified.

For TCR beta, libraries came from iRepertoire HTBI primers and Arm-PCR of CDR3 regions. TCRdb reprocessed the multiplex PCR reads via MiXCR and lists one record per CDR3 protein. The data hold over 350,000 distinct CDR3 sequences, with roughly 20% observed a single time. Documented time point: persistent/refractory GD, antithyroid drugs over 5 years with positive TRAb. The TCR library was made from RNA that had been extracted from PBMCs in TRIzol. American Thyroid Association guidelines defined how Graves' disease was diagnosed. In germline, CDR1 is MNHEY, CDR2 SVGEGT. CDR3 length: 17 amino acids. The junction had 7 bases not matched to a gene; V was cut back by 0 bases and J by 4 bases. The study, taken as a whole, reports: Segments TRBV28, TRBJ1-2 and TRBJ2-5 showed preferential usage in persistent disease. Persistent patients had more shared public clonotypes (approximately 2,700) than new patients (around 950). Newly diagnosed Graves' patients exceeded persistent ones in TCR diversity.

The specimen was peripheral blood mononuclear cells (PBMCs), collected when the disease was refractory, from a patient treated with antithyroid drugs. This chain uses TRBV6-2 or TRBV6-3 with TRBJ2-1; 9 bases map to TRBD2. This receptor was obtained from a female donor with Graves disease. CDR3 loop: CASSYSPPSGVYNEQFF. The CDR3 nucleotides are TGTGCCAGCAGTTACTCTCCCCCTAGCGGGGTGTACAATGAGCAGTTCTTC.